The sequence of this T cell receptor beta chain was determined in a study of OX40 agonist ivuxolimab in advanced cancers. In the study overall: The diagnoses of dose-escalation patients were hepatocellular carcinoma, melanoma, renal cell or head and neck cancer. Prior checkpoint blockade (anti-PD-1, anti-PD-L1 or anti-CTLA-4) was permitted; about 40% had it.

Study-level points and caveats: Antigen specificity remained undetermined for the expanded peripheral T cells. More expanded clones were seen, on average, in CD8+ T cells than in CD4+.

The germline CDR1 and CDR2 sequences are LNHDA and SQIVND (reference sequence). V lost 6 bases and J lost 1, with 10 bases in between. The CDR3 runs 13 residues. Assay used: immunoSEQ multiplex PCR; TCRdb lists only in-frame clones, some missing. The table records about 79,000 clones, 75% to 95% of them present only once. Remarks on this clone: The antigen remains undetermined.

The V call is TRBV19, the J call TRBJ2-7; possible D gene TRBD2, 5 bases. The receptor comes from an adult with an advanced solid tumor such as melanoma, head and neck, liver or kidney cancer. The specimen was CD4+ or CD8+ T cells sorted from blood, collected in a trial of the OX40 agonist ivuxolimab. This chain's CDR3 is CASRRGMSYEQYF. The DNA for the CDR3 is TGTGCCAGTAGACGGGGTATGTCCTACGAGCAGTACTTC. The full variable domain, completed using reference TRBV19 and TRBJ2-7, is DGGITQSPKYLFRKEGQNVTLSCEQNLNHDAMYWYRQDPGQGLRLIYYSQIVNDFQKGDIAEGYSVSREKKESFPLTVTSAQKNPTAFYLCASRRGMSYEQYFGPGTRLTVT.